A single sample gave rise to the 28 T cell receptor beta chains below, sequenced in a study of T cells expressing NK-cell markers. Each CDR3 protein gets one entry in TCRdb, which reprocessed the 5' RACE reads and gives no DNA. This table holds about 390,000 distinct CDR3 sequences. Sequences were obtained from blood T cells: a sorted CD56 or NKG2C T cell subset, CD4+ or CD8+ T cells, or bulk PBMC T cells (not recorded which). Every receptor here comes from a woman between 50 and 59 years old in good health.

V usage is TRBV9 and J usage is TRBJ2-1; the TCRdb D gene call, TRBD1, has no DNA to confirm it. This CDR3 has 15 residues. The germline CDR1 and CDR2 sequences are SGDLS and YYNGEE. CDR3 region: CASSVVGGRTNEQFF.

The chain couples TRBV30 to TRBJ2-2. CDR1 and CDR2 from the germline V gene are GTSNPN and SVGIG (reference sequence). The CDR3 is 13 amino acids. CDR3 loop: CAWRDTPTGELFF.

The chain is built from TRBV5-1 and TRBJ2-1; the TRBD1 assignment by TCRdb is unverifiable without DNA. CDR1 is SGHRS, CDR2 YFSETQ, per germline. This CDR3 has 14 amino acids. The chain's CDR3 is CASSLDNRGRGQFF. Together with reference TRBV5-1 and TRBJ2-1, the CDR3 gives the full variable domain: KAGVTQTPRYLIKTRGQQVTLSCSPISGHRSVSWYQQTPGQGLQFLFEYFSETQRNKGNFPGRFSGRQFSNSRSEMNVSTLELGDSALYLCASSLDNRGRGQFFGPGTRLTVL.

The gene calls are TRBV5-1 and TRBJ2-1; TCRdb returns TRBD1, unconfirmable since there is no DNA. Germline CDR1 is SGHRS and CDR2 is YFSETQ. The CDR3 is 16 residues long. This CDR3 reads CASSMGGPASYNEQFF.

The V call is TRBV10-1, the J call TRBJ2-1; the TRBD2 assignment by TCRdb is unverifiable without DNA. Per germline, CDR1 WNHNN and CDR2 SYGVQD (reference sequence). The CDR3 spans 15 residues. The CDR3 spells CASSRPSGGYNEQFF.

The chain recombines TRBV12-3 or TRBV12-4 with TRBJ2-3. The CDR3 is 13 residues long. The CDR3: CASSRAGTDTQYF.

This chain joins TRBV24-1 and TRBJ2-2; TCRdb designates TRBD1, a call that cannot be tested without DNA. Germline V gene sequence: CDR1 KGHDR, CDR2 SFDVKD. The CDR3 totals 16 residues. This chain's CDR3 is CATSDPRDAETGELFF.

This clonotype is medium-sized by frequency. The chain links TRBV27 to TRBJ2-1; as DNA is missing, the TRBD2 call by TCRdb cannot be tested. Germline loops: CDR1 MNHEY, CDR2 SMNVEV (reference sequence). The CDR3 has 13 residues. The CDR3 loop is CASSLVGMDEQFF.

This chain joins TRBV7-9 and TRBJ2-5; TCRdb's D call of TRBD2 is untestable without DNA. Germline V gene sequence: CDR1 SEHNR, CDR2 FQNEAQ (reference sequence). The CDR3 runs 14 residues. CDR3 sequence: CASSLVAEEETQYF.

The CDR3 region is CASSPSLGSGRLHTQYF. The rearrangement links TRBV5-5 to TRBJ2-3; there is no DNA to check the TCRdb D call of TRBD2. The CDR3 totals 17 residues. From germline, CDR1 is SGHKS and CDR2 YYEKEE (reference sequence).

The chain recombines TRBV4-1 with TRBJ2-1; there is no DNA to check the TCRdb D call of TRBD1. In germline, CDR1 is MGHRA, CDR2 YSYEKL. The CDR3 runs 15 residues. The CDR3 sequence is CASSPGTGYLDEQFF.

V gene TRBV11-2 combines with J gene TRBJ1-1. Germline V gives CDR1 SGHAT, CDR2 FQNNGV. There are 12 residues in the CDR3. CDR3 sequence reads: CAGRGINTEAFF.

CDR3 residues: CASSLGREFLYGYTF. The chain couples TRBV12-3 or TRBV12-4 to TRBJ1-2. This CDR3 contains 15 residues.

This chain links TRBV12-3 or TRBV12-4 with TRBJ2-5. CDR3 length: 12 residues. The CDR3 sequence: CASGPTEETQYF.

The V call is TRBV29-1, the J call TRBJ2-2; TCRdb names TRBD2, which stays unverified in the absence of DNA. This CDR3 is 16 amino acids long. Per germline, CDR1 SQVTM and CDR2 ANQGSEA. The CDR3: CSVEGTSGKNTGELFF.

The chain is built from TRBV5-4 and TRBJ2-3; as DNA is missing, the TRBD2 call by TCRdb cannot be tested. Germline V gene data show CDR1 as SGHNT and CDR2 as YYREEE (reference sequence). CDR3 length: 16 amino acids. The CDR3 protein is CASSLYGRVGTDTQYF.

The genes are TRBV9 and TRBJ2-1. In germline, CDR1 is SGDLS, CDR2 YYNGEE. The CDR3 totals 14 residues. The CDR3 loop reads CASSIDTSYNEQFF.

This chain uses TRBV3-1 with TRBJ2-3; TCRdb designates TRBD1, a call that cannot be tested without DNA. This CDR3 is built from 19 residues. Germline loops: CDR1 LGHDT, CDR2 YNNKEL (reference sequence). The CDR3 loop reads CASSPSGTGEVYGTDTQYF.

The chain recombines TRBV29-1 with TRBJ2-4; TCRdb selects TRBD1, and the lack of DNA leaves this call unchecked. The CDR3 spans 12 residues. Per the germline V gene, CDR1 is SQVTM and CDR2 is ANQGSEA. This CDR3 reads CSVIQGMNIQYF.

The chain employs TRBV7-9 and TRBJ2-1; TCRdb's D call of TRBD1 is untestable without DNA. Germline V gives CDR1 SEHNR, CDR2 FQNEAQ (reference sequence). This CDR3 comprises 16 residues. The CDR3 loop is CASSPWSGSTYNEQFF.

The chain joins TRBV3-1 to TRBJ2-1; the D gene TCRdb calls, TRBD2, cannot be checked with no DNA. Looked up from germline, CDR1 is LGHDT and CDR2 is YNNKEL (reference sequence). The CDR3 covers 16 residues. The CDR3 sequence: CASSYVAGGTYNEQFF.

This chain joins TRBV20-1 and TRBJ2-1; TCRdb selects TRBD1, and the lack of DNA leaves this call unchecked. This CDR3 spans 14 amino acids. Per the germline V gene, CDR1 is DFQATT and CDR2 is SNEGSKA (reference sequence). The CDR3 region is CSASPRDRYNEQFF.

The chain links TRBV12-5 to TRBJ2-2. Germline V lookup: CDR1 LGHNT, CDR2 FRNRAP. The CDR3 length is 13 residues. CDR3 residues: CASGPLNTGELFF.

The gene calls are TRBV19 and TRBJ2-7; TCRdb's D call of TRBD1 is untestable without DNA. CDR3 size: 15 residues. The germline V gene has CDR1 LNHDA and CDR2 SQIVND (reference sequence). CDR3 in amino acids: CASSIGGRDPWEQYF.

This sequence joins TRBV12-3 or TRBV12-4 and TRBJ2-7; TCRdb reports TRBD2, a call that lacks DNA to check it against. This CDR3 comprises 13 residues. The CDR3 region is CASQPGLGYEQYF.

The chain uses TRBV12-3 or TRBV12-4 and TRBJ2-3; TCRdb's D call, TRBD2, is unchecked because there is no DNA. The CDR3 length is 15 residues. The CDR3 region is CASSPAPAGEDTQYF.

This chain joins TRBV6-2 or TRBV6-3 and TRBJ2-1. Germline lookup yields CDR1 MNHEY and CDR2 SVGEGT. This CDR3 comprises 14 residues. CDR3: CASRGPNSYNEQFF.

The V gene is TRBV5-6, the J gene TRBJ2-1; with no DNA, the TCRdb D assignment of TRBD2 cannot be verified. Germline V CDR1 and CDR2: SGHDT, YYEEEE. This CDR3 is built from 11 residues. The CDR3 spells CASSVAGGQFF.